A selection of T cell receptor beta chains follows, all from one sample in a study of T cell repertoires in cytomegalovirus infection. TCRdb re-called the reads with MiXCR, one entry per CDR3 protein. This sample yields about 260,000 distinct CDR3 sequences, of which roughly an eighth are seen a single time; 8.8% belongs to the top ten. The sample consisted of PBMCs. Receptors were obtained from a human donor in good health (CMV status not recorded). Some clones in this sample may be carry-over from other donors' samples. Each CDR3 is given with its conserved first and last residue. Fields, in order: D gene, J gene, V gene, clone size, CDR3 protein, CDR3 DNA. D genes are given only for firm matches. Clone sizes are given selectively: once, few, many, or a class where the clone is expanded.

TRBD2 | TRBJ2-1 | TRBV29-1 | few | CSADLLAGVGEQFF | TGCAGCGCTGACCTACTAGCGGGAGTTGGTGAGCAGTTCTTC
- | TRBJ1-2 | TRBV7-9 | many | CASSFAGDYGYTF | TGTGCCAGCAGTTTCGCCGGGGACTATGGCTACACCTTC
TRBD1 | TRBJ1-5 | TRBV20-1 | - | CSARDAGQGRNNQPQHF | TGCAGTGCTAGAGACGCTGGACAGGGCAGGAACAATCAGCCCCAGCATTTT
- | TRBJ1-6 | TRBV14 | - | CASSSDRTPPLHF | TGTGCCAGCAGTTCGGACAGAACTCCACCCCTCCACTTT
- | TRBJ2-5 | TRBV28 | - | CASSFGDRLRAQYF | TGTGCCAGCAGTTTTGGGGACCGCCTTAGGGCCCAGTACTTC
- | TRBJ2-7 | TRBV7-2 | many | CASSLETSEQYF | TGTGCCAGCAGCTTGGAAACCTCCGAGCAGTACTTC
TRBD1 | TRBJ2-3 | TRBV6-1 | many | CASSSPTGGIADTQYF | TGTGCCAGCAGTTCGCCTACAGGGGGAATCGCAGATACGCAGTATTTT
TRBD1 | TRBJ1-6 | TRBV14 | many | CASSQELQGAYNSPLHF | TGTGCCAGCAGCCAAGAACTTCAGGGGGCCTATAATTCACCCCTCCACTTT
- | TRBJ1-2 | TRBV15 | few | CATSATAGAYGYTF | TGTGCCACCAGCGCCACGGCAGGGGCCTATGGCTACACCTTC
TRBD1 | TRBJ1-1 | TRBV19 | - | CASARGGTEAFF | TGTGCCAGTGCCAGGGGGGGGACTGAAGCTTTCTTT
- | TRBJ1-5 | TRBV27 | few | CASTTPGQPQHF | TGTGCCAGCACCACACCGGGTCAGCCCCAGCATTTT
TRBD1 | TRBJ2-7 | TRBV7-8 | many | CASSSSTGRSYEQYF | TGTGCCAGCAGCTCATCGACAGGGCGCTCCTACGAGCAGTACTTC
- | TRBJ2-1 | TRBV20-1 | many | CSTQGGNEQFF | TGCAGTACACAAGGGGGCAATGAGCAGTTCTTC
- | TRBJ2-3 | TRBV24-1 | - | CATTAGDTQYF | TGTGCCACCACTGCGGGAGATACGCAGTATTTT
- | TRBJ1-5 | TRBV28 | - | CATKRGNQPQHF | TGTGCCACCAAGCGGGGCAATCAGCCCCAGCATTTT
TRBD2 | TRBJ2-2 | TRBV5-1 | few | CASSLGTSGSPTGELFF | TGCGCCAGCAGCTTGGGGACTAGCGGGAGTCCCACCGGGGAGCTGTTTTTT
- | TRBJ2-3 | TRBV10-3 | - | CAISESSGTITDTQYF | TGTGCCATCAGTGAGTCAAGCGGGACAATCACAGATACGCAGTATTTT
TRBD2 | TRBJ2-1 | TRBV4-1 | - | CASSKRGDSYNEQFF | TGCGCCAGCAGCAAACGGGGGGACTCCTACAATGAGCAGTTCTTC